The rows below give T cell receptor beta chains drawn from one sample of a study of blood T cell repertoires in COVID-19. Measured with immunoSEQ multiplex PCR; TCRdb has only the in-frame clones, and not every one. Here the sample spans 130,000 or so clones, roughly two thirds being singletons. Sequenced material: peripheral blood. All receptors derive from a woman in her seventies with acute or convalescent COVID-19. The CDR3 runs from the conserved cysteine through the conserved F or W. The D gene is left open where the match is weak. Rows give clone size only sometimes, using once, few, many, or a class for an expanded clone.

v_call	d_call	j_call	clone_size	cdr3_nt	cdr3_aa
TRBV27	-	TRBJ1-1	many	TGTGCCAGCAGTTTCTGGGGCGACACTGAAGCTTTCTTT	CASSFWGDTEAFF
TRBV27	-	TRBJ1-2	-	TGTGCCAGCAGTTTCCTGGACAGCCCCGGGGGCTACACCTTC	CASSFLDSPGGYTF
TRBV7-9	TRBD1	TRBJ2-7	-	TGTGCCAGCAGCGGGCCGCCACAGGCTCTCGACAGGGACGAGCAGTACTTC	CASSGPPQALDRDEQYF
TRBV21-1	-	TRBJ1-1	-	TGTGCCAGCAGCAAAGGACCCAGGGACACTGAAGCTTTCTTT	CASSKGPRDTEAFF
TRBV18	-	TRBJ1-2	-	TGTGCCAGCTCAACAGGGCACGGGGATGGCTACACCTTC	CASSTGHGDGYTF
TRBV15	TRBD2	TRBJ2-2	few	TGTGCCACCAACCCTAGCGGGAGGGATACCGGGGAGCTGTTTTTT	CATNPSGRDTGELFF
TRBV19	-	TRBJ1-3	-	TGTGCCAGTAGTACCACTACAGGGAGTGGAAACACCATATATTTT	CASSTTTGSGNTIYF
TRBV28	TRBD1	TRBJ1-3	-	TGTGCCAGCAGTCCTGGGGACAGCCTCTCTGGAAACACCATATATTTT	CASSPGDSLSGNTIYF
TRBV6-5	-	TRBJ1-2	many	TGTGCCAGCACCACCCTAAGGACAATTAACTATGGCTACACCTTC	CASTTLRTINYGYTF
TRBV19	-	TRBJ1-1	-	TGTGCCACTCGGACAGAAACCAACACTGAAGCTTTCTTT	CATRTETNTEAFF
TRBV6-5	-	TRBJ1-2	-	TGTGCCAGCAGTCCCGGGACTGGGGGCTACACCTTC	CASSPGTGGYTF
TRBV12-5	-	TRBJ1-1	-	TGTGCTAGTGGTTTGGTAGTCGGAGGTGAAGCTTTCTTT	CASGLVVGGEAFF
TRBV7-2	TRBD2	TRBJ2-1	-	TGTGCCAGCAGCCAATCAGCGGGGGCCCCCAATGAGCAGTTCTTC	CASSQSAGAPNEQFF
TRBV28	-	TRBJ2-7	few	TGTGCCAGCAGTCCGTCATGGACAGGTGCGGGGTACGAGCAGTACTTC	CASSPSWTGAGYEQYF
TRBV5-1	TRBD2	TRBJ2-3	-	TGCGCCAGCAGGACTAGCGGGGGACCTAGCACAGATACGCAGTATTTT	CASRTSGGPSTDTQYF
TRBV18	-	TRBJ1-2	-	TGTGCCAGCTCACCTTCCTCTGGCAGGGGTCCCGATGGCTACACCTTC	CASSPSSGRGPDGYTF
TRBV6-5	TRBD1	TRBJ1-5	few	TGTGCCAGCAGTCTGACAGGGGGCGCCGATCAGCCCCAGCATTTT	CASSLTGGADQPQHF
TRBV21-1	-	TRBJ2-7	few	TGTGCCAGCGAGGCCCTATGGCGGGGAAGGCCCTACGAGCAGTACTTC	CASEALWRGRPYEQYF
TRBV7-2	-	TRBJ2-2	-	TGTGCCAGCAGCTTAGTCGCGGGGAACACCGGGGAGCTGTTTTTT	CASSLVAGNTGELFF
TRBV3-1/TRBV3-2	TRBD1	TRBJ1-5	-	TGTGCCAGCAGCCTGCGCCGAGACAGGGGTAGATTTAGCAATCAGCCCCAGCATTTT	CASSLRRDRGRFSNQPQHF
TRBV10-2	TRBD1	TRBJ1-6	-	TGCGCCAGCAGCCAACAGGGGTATAATTCACCCCTCCACTTT	CASSQQGYNSPLHF
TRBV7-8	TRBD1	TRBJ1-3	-	TGTGCCAGCAGCCCCCGGGCCGCAGGGGGAGGTGGAAACACCATATATTTT	CASSPRAAGGGGNTIYF
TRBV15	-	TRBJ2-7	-	TGTGCCACCAGCAGAGAAATAGGGGTCGGAGTAAGCGTGTTCTACGAGCAGTACTTC	CATSREIGVGVSVFYEQYF
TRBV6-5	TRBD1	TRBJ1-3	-	TGTGCCAGCAGTCGGACAGGGGGCGTAAACACCATATATTTT	CASSRTGGVNTIYF
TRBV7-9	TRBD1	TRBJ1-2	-	TGTGCCAGCAGCTCAGGGGGCGTGAGCTATGGCTACACCTTC	CASSSGGVSYGYTF
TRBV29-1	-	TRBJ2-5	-	TGCAGCGTTGGAAGGGGCCGAACCCAGTACTTC	CSVGRGRTQYF
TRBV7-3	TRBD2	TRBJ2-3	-	TGTGCCAGCAGCTTTGCGAGCGGGAGTAGGACTAGCACAGATACGCAGTATTTT	CASSFASGSRTSTDTQYF
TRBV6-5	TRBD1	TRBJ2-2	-	TGTGCCAGCAGCGCCCAGGGGGCGGGCACCGGGGAGCTGTTTTTT	CASSAQGAGTGELFF
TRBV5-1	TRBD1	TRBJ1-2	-	TGCGCCAGCAGCAGAGGGGGACAGGGAAGCGGCTATGGCTACACCTTC	CASSRGGQGSGYGYTF
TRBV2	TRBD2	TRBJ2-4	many	TGTGCCAGCAGTGGGACGTGGGGGGGAGACATTCAGTACTTC	CASSGTWGGDIQYF
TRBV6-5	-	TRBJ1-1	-	TGTGCCAGCAGTTACTCTAAACAGACTGAAGCTTTCTTT	CASSYSKQTEAFF
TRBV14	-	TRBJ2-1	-	TGTGCCAGCAGCAATCGCCAGGGGAGCAATGAGCAGTTCTTC	CASSNRQGSNEQFF
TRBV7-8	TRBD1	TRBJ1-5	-	TGTGCCAGCAGCTCCGATCGACAGGGATTCGGTCAGCCCCAGCATTTT	CASSSDRQGFGQPQHF
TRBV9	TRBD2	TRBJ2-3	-	TGTGCCAGCAAGGGCGGGCTAGCGGGGGGGTTTCCGCAGTATTTT	CASKGGLAGGFPQYF
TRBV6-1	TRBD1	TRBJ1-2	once	TGTGCCAGCAGTGAGACCGGACAGGGGCTCCATGGCTACACCTTC	CASSETGQGLHGYTF
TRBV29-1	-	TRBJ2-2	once	TGCAGCGTTAGGGTCTCCGGACAGACCGGGGAGCTGTTTTTT	CSVRVSGQTGELFF
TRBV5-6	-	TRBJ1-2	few	TGTGCCAGCAGCCGTGACATTCAGGGGTATGGCTACACCTTC	CASSRDIQGYGYTF
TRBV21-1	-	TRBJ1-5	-	TGTGCCAGCAGCTCGAATCTTACGGGACAGGGCAATCAGCCCCAGCATTTT	CASSSNLTGQGNQPQHF
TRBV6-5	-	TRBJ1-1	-	TGTGCCAGCAGGATTAAACGGAGTTCGAACACTGAAGCTTTCTTT	CASRIKRSSNTEAFF
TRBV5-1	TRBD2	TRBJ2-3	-	TGCGCCAGCAGCTCAGGACTAGCGGGGGACACAGATACGCAGTATTTT	CASSSGLAGDTDTQYF
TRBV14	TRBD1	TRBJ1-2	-	TGTGCCAGCAGCCAAGCTTGGACAGGGGATGGCTACACCTTC	CASSQAWTGDGYTF
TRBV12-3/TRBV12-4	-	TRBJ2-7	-	TGTGCCAGCAGTTTTCGGGCTAGCTTCGAGCAGTACTTC	CASSFRASFEQYF
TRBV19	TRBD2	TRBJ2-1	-	TGTGCCAGTAGTATAAAACTAGCGAGGTACAATGAGCAGTTCTTC	CASSIKLARYNEQFF
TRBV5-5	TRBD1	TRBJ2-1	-	TGTGCCAGCAGCAGGGGGACAGGGAGTTACAATGAGCAGTTCTTC	CASSRGTGSYNEQFF
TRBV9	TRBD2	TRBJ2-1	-	TGTGCCAGCAGCGTAGTTCCGGGGGAGGGTGAGCAGTTCTTC	CASSVVPGEGEQFF
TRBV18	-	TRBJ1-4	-	TGTGCCAGCTCAGCGGAGGGGGGGCGCAATGAAAAACTGTTTTTT	CASSAEGGRNEKLFF
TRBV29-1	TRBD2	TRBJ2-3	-	TGCAGCGTTGAAGTAGTCGGGGGGACCAACCACAACACAGATACGCAGTATTTT	CSVEVVGGTNHNTDTQYF
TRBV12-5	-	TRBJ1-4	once	TGTGCTAGTGGCCTCGGGACTGGTGGCAACTCAGCTAATGAAAAACTGTTTTTT	CASGLGTGGNSANEKLFF
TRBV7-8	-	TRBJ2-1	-	TGTGCCAGCAGCCTGGGCAGCATCAACAATGAGCAGTTCTTC	CASSLGSINNEQFF
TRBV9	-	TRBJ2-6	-	TGTGCCAGCACACAAAGCTCTGGGGCCAACGTCCTGACTTTC	CASTQSSGANVLTF
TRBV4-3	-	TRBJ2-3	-	TGCGCCAGCAGCCAAGATCCTGGGGAGGTTAGCACAGATACGCAGTATTTT	CASSQDPGEVSTDTQYF
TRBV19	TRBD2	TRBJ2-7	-	TGTGCCAGTAGTAACCGGACTAGCGGGGGGGTATACTACGAGCAGTACTTC	CASSNRTSGGVYYEQYF
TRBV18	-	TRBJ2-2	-	TGTGCCAGCTCACTAGACACCGGGGAGCTGTTTTTT	CASSLDTGELFF
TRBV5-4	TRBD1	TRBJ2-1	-	TGTGCCAGCAGCCCCTCCGGGACAGGGGAGGGAGAGCAGTTCTTC	CASSPSGTGEGEQFF